This T cell receptor beta chain was sequenced in a study of OX40 agonist ivuxolimab in advanced cancers. This CDR3 is built from 18 residues. Trimming at V came to 4 bases and at J to 3 bases, leaving 10 bases not matched to a gene. Germline V lookup: CDR1 SGHNT, CDR2 YENEEA. General study points: It was not determined which antigens were specifically recognized by the peripheral T cells that had undergone clonal expansion.

Regarding this clone: The target antigen is unknown.

Generated by immunoSEQ multiplex PCR, the TCRdb table keeps only in-frame clones and is missing some. Seen here are 100,000 or so clones, 90% to 96% observed once, and the top ten hold roughly 2%. This TCR was recovered from an adult with an advanced solid tumor such as melanoma, head and neck, liver or kidney cancer. V is TRBV11-3 and J is TRBJ2-2; 11 positions match TRBD1. The material was CD4+ or CD8+ T cells sorted from blood, obtained in a trial of the OX40 agonist ivuxolimab. The CDR3 is CASSSRTGGNIDTGELFF. In DNA, the CDR3 is TGTGCCAGCAGCTCGAGGACAGGGGGCAATATCGACACCGGGGAGCTGTTTTTT.